This T cell receptor (beta chain) was sequenced in a study of human versus mouse CDR3 diversity and MHC coevolution. Points from the study as a whole: Most of the three human donors had the lowest clonal inequality.

The V and J ends lost 0 bases and 6 bases, in that order; junction bases with no gene match: 2. The CDR3 is 14 residues long. From germline, CDR1 is KGHSH and CDR2 LQKENI. TCRdb's copy holds only in-frame clones and misses some; the assay was immunoSEQ multiplex PCR. The sample consists of tens of thousands of clones, over 85% of them appearing once. In the case of this clone: The target antigen is unknown.

Sequencing was carried out using naive CD4+ T cells from blood. The sample's subset: CD45RO-negative CD62L-positive naive CD4 T cells. This clonotype was sampled from a person between 25 and 70 years old in good health. J is TRBJ2-1 and V is TRBV18; 7 nucleotides agree with TRBD2. The CDR3 sequence is CASSPPTSSNEQFF. Written as DNA, the CDR3 is TGTGCCAGCTCACCACCGACTAGCAGCAATGAGCAGTTCTTC. Filled out from reference TRBV18 and TRBJ2-1, the complete variable domain reads NAGVMQNPRHLVRRRGQEARLRCSPMKGHSHVYWYRQLPEEGLKFMVYLQKENIIDESGMPKERFSAEFPKEGPSILRIQQVVRGDSAAYFCASSPPTSSNEQFFGPGTRLTVL.